A single sample gave rise to the 2 T cell receptor beta chains below, sequenced in a study of chemoradiotherapy in HPV16-positive cancers. Profiling relied on immunoSEQ multiplex PCR, and the TCRdb table lists in-frame clones only, not all of them. The data show fewer than 15,000 clones, around 90% seen once. Sequences were derived from blood, sampled from a patient who underwent chemoradiotherapy. All receptors come from a human donor with HPV-associated anogenital cancer.

This chain uses TRBV10-1 with TRBJ1-2; no definite D call. Germline-derived CDR1 and CDR2 are WNHNN and SYGVQD (reference sequence). The CDR3 covers 14 residues. Trimming pared 0 bases from V and 4 bases from J, leaving 9 bases between. In DNA, the CDR3 is TGCGCCAGCAGTGAGTCCGCCAGACCCTATGGCTACACCTTC. Its protein is CASSESARPYGYTF.

This chain links TRBV19 with TRBJ1-1; TRBD1 agrees at 8 bases. The CDR3 is 13 residues long. Trimming cost V 7 bases and J 4 bases; bases outside gene matches: 5. Germline-derived CDR1 and CDR2 are LNHDA and SQIVND (reference sequence). CDR3 bases: TGTGCCAGTAAGGACAGGGCGGGCACTGAAGCTTTCTTT. This gives the protein CASKDRAGTEAFF. The complete variable domain, with remaining parts taken from reference TRBV19 and TRBJ1-1, reads DGGITQSPKYLFRKEGQNVTLSCEQNLNHDAMYWYRQDPGQGLRLIYYSQIVNDFQKGDIAEGYSVSREKKESFPLTVTSAQKNPTAFYLCASKDRAGTEAFFGQGTRLTVV.